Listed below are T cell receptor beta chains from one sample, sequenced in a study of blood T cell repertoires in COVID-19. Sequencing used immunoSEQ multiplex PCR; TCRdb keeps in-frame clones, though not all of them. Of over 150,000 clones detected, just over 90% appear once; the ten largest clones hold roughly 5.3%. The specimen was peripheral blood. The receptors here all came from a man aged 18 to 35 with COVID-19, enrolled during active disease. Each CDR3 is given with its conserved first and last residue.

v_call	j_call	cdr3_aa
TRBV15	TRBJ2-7	CATSSGETYEQYF
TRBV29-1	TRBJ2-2	CSVGQGNTGELFF
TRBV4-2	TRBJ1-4	CASSQDRGTGNEKLFF
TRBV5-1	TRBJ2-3	CASSLAGLAYDTQYF
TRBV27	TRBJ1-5	CASSFGRGSNQPQHF
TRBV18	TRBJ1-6	CASSSGNSPLHF
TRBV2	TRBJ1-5	CASCREPGQPQHF
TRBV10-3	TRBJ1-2	CAISTGTWDIYTF
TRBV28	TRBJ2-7	CASSKGLVEGYEQYF
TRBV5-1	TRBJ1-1	CASSLAAGSTEAFF
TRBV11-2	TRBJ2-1	CASSSSSGRTFF
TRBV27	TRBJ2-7	CASSRQGHEQYF
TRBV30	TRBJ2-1	CAWKQYNEQFF
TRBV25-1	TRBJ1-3	CAGRGQLNGNTIYF
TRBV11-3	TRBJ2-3	CASGQGADTQYF
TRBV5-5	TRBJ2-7	CASSYSREQYF
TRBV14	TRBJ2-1	CASSRSYNEQFF
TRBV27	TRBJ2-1	CASSLFGTHGTQEQFF
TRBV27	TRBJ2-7	CASSLFGKSALEEQYF
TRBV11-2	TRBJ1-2	CASSARVGDGYTF
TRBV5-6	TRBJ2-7	CASSRGWGDYEQYF
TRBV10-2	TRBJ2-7	CASTKAGTGASYEQYF
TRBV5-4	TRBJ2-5	CASSEGQGEGQETQYF
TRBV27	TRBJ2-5	CASSFHPQETQYF
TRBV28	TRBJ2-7	CASSLESYEQYF
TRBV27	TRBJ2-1	CARGTIRDNEQFF
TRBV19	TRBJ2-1	CASSISGSGNEQFF
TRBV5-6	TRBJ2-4	CASSLAGSRQGRNIQYF
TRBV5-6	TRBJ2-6	CASSSGVGANVLTF
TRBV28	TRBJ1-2	CASSTSWGPAYGYTF
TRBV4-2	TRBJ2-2	CASSRLAETNTGELFF
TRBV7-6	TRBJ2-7	CASSLVDEGNEQYF
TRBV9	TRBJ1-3	CASSPRVVSGNTIYF
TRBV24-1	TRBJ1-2	CATSEGTSRGYTF
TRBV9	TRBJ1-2	CASSVATGENYGYTF
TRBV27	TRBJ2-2	CASRYRGFNTGELFF
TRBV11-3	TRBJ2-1	CASSLTGTGGSMKQFF
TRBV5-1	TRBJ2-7	CASRSSYEQYF
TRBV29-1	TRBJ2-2	CSVVGQGHPYAGELFF
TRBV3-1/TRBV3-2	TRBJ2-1	CASSQDAGVSYNEQFF
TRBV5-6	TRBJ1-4	CASSSTPGAQLLF
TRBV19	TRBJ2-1	CASSSSSGNANEQFF
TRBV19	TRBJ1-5	CASSIGNSRERQWPQHF
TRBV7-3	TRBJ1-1	CASSPGTVNTEAFF
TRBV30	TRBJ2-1	CAWRVTPNEQFF
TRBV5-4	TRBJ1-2	CASSLGPTGSGYGYTF
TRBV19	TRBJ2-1	CASSMGGRDNEQFF
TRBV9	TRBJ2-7	CASSVAGRRADGEQYF
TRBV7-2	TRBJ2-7	CASSAGLAGGVSEQYF
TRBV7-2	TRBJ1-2	CASRETGDYGYTF
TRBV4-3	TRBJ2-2	CASRGRMETGELFF
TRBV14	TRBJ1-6	CASSPRTDNSPLHF
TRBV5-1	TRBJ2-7	CASSLAVGSSYEQYF
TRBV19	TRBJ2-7	CASSIVPGNEQYF
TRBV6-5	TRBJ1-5	CASRRREGQPQHF
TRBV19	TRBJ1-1	CASSYRAEAFF
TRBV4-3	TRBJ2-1	CASRLGLAGNLVNNEQFF
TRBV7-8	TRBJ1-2	CASSYVSTAGGYTF
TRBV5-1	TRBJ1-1	CASSLLQGSQAEAFF